The clone carrying this TCR beta chain is a singleton in its sample. Its matching antigen is unknown. The repertoire was sequenced with immunoSEQ multiplex PCR; TCRdb's copy has only in-frame clones and lacks some. The repertoire holds about 51,000 clones, with about 90% as singletons. The data derive from a study of T cell clones after liver transplantation. Regarding the study as a whole: Migration into the graft, not deletion, may explain lost graft donor-reactive T cells.

The CDR3 has 13 amino acids. Per the germline V gene, CDR1 is SGHKS and CDR2 is YYEKEE (reference sequence). Trimming stripped 4 bases from V and 3 bases from J, with 11 bases between. The sequencing here drew on CD8+ T cells from blood, taken 12 months after liver transplant. V and J are TRBV5-5 and TRBJ2-7, with D tentatively TRBD1 or TRBD2 (5 bases each). The TCR sequence derives from a human patient who received a liver transplant. Some of these T cells may belong to the graft donor. This CDR3 reads CASSPEGHYEQYF. CDR3 nucleotide sequence: TGTGCCAGCAGCCCAGAGGGGCACTACGAGCAGTACTTC.